Below, 19 T cell receptor beta chains from the same sample are listed, as sequenced in a study of blood T cells in healthy people across ages. Combining a sample-barcoded 5' primer with a J-beta primer mix, a second PCR ran for about 7 to 12 cycles. TCRdb processed the 5' RACE reads anew with MiXCR; each CDR3 protein has one entry. Among over 600,000 distinct CDR3 sequences listed, less than 60% were seen once. The specimen sequenced was blood. The origin of the receptors is a man older than 75 in good health.

The sample holds a few counts of this clonotype. The chain carries TRBV7-2 and TRBJ2-3; D uncertain. CDR3 size: 14 residues. Trimming took 5 bases from V and 1 from J, leaving 10 bases between them. Germline V lookup: CDR1 SGHTA, CDR2 FQGNSA. CDR3 amino acids: CASSPAQRTDTQYF. CDR3 sequence (DNA): TGTGCCAGCAGCCCGGCCCAGCGCACAGATACGCAGTATTTT.

The V gene is TRBV29-1, the J gene TRBJ2-1; 8 bases are shared with TRBD2. Germline assignment: CDR1 SQVTM and CDR2 ANQGSEA. The CDR3 is 13 amino acids. V lost 4 bases, J lost 6 bases, and 5 bases stayed unmatched. CDR3 amino acids: CSVAETSANEQFF. CDR3 coding DNA: TGCAGCGTTGCGGAGACTAGCGCCAATGAGCAGTTCTTC.

The genes are TRBV28 and TRBJ2-7; 9 bases align to TRBD1. The CDR3 has 14 amino acids. Germline V lookup: CDR1 MDHEN, CDR2 SYDVKM. With V trimmed by 3 bases and J by 6 bases, 6 bases remained unmatched. CDR3 residues: CASSLTGTGTEQYF. In DNA form, the CDR3 reads TGTGCCAGCAGTTTGACAGGGACAGGGACCGAGCAGTACTTC.

The J gene is TRBJ2-4, the V gene TRBV6-2 or TRBV6-3, with a possible D match to TRBD1 (6 bases). The DNA end favors TRBJ2-7, so the J call may be wrong. Germline V gene sequence: CDR1 MNHEY, CDR2 SVGEGT. The length of the CDR3 is 13 residues. CDR3 region: CASSRGQLPEQYF. The DNA for the CDR3 is TGTGCCAGCAGTCGAGGACAGTTACCCGAGCAGTACTTC.

This chain uses TRBV6-2 or TRBV6-3 with TRBJ2-1; D gene uncertain. Gene TRBJ2-7 matches the end of the DNA better, so the J call may be wrong. CDR1 is MNHEY, CDR2 SVGEGT, per germline. The CDR3 is 17 amino acids. CDR3 loop: CASSYSIGGSSYNEQYF. In nucleotides, the CDR3 is TGTGCCAGCAGTTACTCGATAGGCGGAAGCTCCTACAATGAGCAGTACTTC.

As DNA, the CDR3 is TGTGCCAGCAGTTTCGACTCTAACTACGAGCAGTACTTC. Translated, it gives CASSFDSNYEQYF. The chain recombines TRBV12-3 or TRBV12-4 with TRBJ2-7; D gene ambiguous. Trimming took 3 bases from V and 3 from J, leaving 9 bases between them. The CDR3 has 13 residues.

The chain links TRBV28 to TRBJ2-1, with TRBD2 matching over 7 bases. Looked up from germline, CDR1 is MDHEN and CDR2 is SYDVKM. CDR3 length equals 16 residues. The J segment lost 7 bases and the V segment lost 7 bases, leaving 16 bases of the junction unmatched. CDR3 bases: TGTGCCAGCACCCCCAGCCGGGGACTATCCTTAAATGAGCAGTTCTTC. It translates to CASTPSRGLSLNEQFF.

The chain links TRBV12-3 or TRBV12-4 to TRBJ1-2; tentatively, D is TRBD1 (6 bases). The CDR3 length is 14 residues. V was shortened by 3 bases and J by 1 base, with 9 bases between the two germline ends. The CDR3, as DNA: TGTGCCAGCAGTTTGACAGGTCATAACTATGGCTACACCTTC. This sequence encodes CASSLTGHNYGYTF.

The table lists this clonotype with a few counts. This sequence joins TRBV29-1 and TRBJ1-2; maybe TRBD1 (6 bases). Between the trimmed V and J ends, which lost 3 bases and 4 bases, there was a span of 21 bases. CDR1 is SQVTM and CDR2 is ANQGSEA in the germline V gene. The CDR3 consists of 16 residues. CDR3 sequence: CSVERGGGSSVYGYTF. The CDR3 DNA sequence: TGCAGCGTTGAGAGGGGGGGCGGGTCGTCGGTCTATGGCTACACCTTC.

As concerns this clonotype: A much larger clonotype is one base distant, so this may be a read error. This chain joins TRBV5-6 and TRBJ2-5; 7 nucleotides agree with TRBD2. There are 14 residues in the CDR3. CDR1 is SGHDT and CDR2 is YYEEEE in the germline V gene. Trimming took 7 bases from V and 0 from J; bases not matched to a gene: 6. The CDR3 DNA is TGTGCCAGCGGACCCGGGGGGAACCAAGAGACCCAGTACTTC. It specifies CASGPGGNQETQYF. The whole variable domain, filled in from reference TRBV5-6 and TRBJ2-5, reads DAGVTQSPTHLIKTRGQQVTLRCSPKSGHDTVSWYQQALGQGPQFIFQYYEEEERQRGNFPDRFSGHQFPNYSSELNVNALLLGDSALYLCASGPGGNQETQYFGPGTRLLVL.

J is TRBJ1-2 and V is TRBV7-2; TRBD1 is a possible D gene (5 bases). Germline assignment: CDR1 SGHTA and CDR2 FQGNSA. CDR3 length: 14 residues. Trimming took off 5 bases at V and 0 bases at J, with 10 bases between the two ends. This CDR3 reads CASSPAGANYGYTF. The CDR3 bases are TGTGCCAGCAGCCCTGCGGGGGCTAACTATGGCTACACCTTC.

The chain has TRBV7-2 and TRBJ2-3; no definite D call. Germline V gives CDR1 SGHTA, CDR2 FQGNSA. Trimming took off 7 bases at V and 2 bases at J, with 16 bases between the two ends. The CDR3 extends over 15 amino acids. CDR3 nucleotides: TGTGCCAGCACCCCGGTAGAAGGAGCCACAGATACGCAGTATTTT. This sequence encodes CASTPVEGATDTQYF. The full variable domain, its missing parts supplied by reference TRBV7-2 and TRBJ2-3, is GAGVSQSPSNKVTEKGKDVELRCDPISGHTALYWYRQSLGQGLEFLIYFQGNSAPDKSGLPSDRFSAERTGGSVSTLTIQRTQQEDSAVYLCASTPVEGATDTQYFGPGTRLTVL.

This clonotype appeared a few times. CDR3 in DNA: TGTGCCATCAGCTCAGACGGAAGCAATCAGCCCCAGCATTTT. Translation gives CAISSDGSNQPQHF. The chain employs TRBV10-3 and TRBJ1-5; no reliable D call. In germline, CDR1 is ENHRY, CDR2 SYGVKD. V was cut by 6 bases and J by 1 base, with 10 bases left in between. CDR3 length: 14 amino acids.

This clonotype was detected a few times. The chain recombines TRBV7-9 with TRBJ2-3, with D possibly matching TRBD2 (5 bases). The V end was cut by 5 bases, the J end by 3 bases, with 12 bases between. CDR1 and CDR2 (germline): SEHNR, FQNEAQ (reference sequence). CDR3 length: 14 residues. The CDR3 reads CASSEGVTTDTQYF. The DNA for the CDR3 is TGTGCCAGCAGCGAGGGAGTAACGACAGATACGCAGTATTTT.

This clonotype was counted between two and nine times. V and J are TRBV28 and TRBJ2-6; D is undetermined. Trimming shortened V by 2 bases and J by 1 base, and 6 bases separated the two germline ends. The CDR3 totals 15 residues. CDR1 is MDHEN, CDR2 SYDVKM, per germline. The CDR3 bases are TGTGCCAGCAGTTTAACGCAATCTGGGGCCAACGTCCTGACTTTC. It is translated as CASSLTQSGANVLTF.

This sequence joins TRBV7-6 and TRBJ2-5; the D gene is possibly TRBD1 (6 bases). The J call is uncertain, as TRBJ2-7 better fits the DNA end. Germline V gene data show CDR1 as SGHVS and CDR2 as FNYEAQ. The CDR3 totals 14 residues. The CDR3 here is CASRISTGLGEQYF. As DNA, the CDR3 is TGTGCCAGCAGGATCTCCACAGGGCTTGGCGAGCAGTACTTC.

The chain carries TRBV4-2 and TRBJ2-1; 7 bases match TRBD2. Germline V gene lookup returns CDR1 LGHNA and CDR2 YNFKEQ. Unmatched junction bases numbered 9, after V lost 4 bases and J lost 0 bases. CDR3 length: 17 residues. As DNA, the CDR3 is TGTGCCAGCAGCCCTACGAGCGGGAAGGGCTCCTACAATGAGCAGTTCTTC. Translated, it gives CASSPTSGKGSYNEQFF.

This clonotype has at least ten counts. J is TRBJ1-5 and V is TRBV2; 7 bases line up with TRBD1. The CDR3 totals 14 residues. Germline loops: CDR1 SNHLY, CDR2 FYNNEI. Trimming cost V 4 bases and J 6 bases; bases outside gene matches: 6. The CDR3 bases are TGTGCCAGCAGTGTTGTAGGGGGCTTTCAGCCCCAGCATTTT. It translates to CASSVVGGFQPQHF.

This chain connects TRBV6-5 to TRBJ2-3; D is possibly TRBD2 (7 bases). Trimming pared 6 bases from V and 7 bases from J, leaving 14 bases between. Germline lookup yields CDR1 MNHEY and CDR2 SVGAGI. The CDR3 length is 13 residues. In nucleotides, the CDR3 is TGTGCCAGCAGCCAGAGGGGGGGATATACGCAGTATTTT. This translates into CASSQRGGYTQYF.